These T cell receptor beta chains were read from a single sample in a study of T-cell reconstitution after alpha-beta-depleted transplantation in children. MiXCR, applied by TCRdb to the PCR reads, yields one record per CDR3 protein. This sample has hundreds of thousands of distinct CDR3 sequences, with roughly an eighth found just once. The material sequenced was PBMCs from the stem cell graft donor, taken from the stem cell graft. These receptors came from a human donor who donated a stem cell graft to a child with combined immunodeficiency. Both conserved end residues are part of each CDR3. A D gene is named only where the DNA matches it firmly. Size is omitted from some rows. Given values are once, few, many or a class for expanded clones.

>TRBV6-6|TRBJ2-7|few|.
CASSRNVGDEQYF
TGTGCCAGCAGTCGTAACGTCGGGGACGAGCAGTACTTC
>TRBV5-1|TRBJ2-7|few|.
CASSPGPTDEQYF
TGCGCCAGCAGCCCGGGCCCCACGGACGAGCAGTACTTC
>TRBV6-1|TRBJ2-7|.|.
CASSPTPAGIGEQYF
TGTGCCAGCAGCCCCACCCCAGCAGGAATAGGGGAGCAGTACTTC
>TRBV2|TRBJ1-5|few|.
CASIQDFSQPQHF
TGTGCCAGCATCCAGGATTTCAGTCAGCCCCAGCATTTT
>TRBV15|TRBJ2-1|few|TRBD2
CATSDESGRYNEQFF
TGTGCCACCAGCGATGAGAGCGGGAGGTACAATGAGCAGTTCTTC
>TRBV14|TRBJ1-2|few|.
CASSQARISHGYTF
TGTGCCAGCAGCCAGGCAAGGATCTCGCATGGCTACACCTTC
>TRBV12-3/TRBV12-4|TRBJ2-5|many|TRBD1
CASRLGTGEQETQYF
TGTGCCAGCAGACTTGGGACAGGGGAACAAGAGACCCAGTACTTC
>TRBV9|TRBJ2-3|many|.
CASSVDVRSTDTQYF
TGTGCCAGCAGCGTAGACGTTAGAAGCACAGATACGCAGTATTTT
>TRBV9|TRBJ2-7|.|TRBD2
CASSGGLAHYEQYF
TGTGCCAGCAGCGGAGGACTAGCCCACTACGAGCAGTACTTC
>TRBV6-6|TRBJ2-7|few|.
CASSYSVSGEQYF
TGTGCCAGCAGTTACTCGGTATCCGGCGAGCAGTACTTC
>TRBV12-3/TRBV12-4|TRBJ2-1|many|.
CASSLTTNEQFF
TGTGCCAGCAGTTTGACTACTAATGAGCAGTTCTTC
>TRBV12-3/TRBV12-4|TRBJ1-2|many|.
CALQGPPSYGYTF
TGTGCCTTACAGGGTCCTCCTAGCTATGGCTACACCTTC